This TCR beta chain emerged from a study of technical replicates of blood from several donors. CDR1 is LGHNT, CDR2 FRNRAP, per germline. The CDR3 length is 12 residues. The V end lost 1 base, the J end lost 3 bases, and 4 bases lay between the germline ends. Sequencing used immunoSEQ multiplex PCR; TCRdb keeps in-frame clones, though not all of them. In the table there are about 73,000 clones, roughly 93% of which are singletons. The receptor was derived from a human donor in good health. The chain combines TRBV12-5 with TRBJ2-7, with D unclear. Sequenced input: T cells isolated from PBMCs. The CDR3 sequence: CASGLALYEQYF. CDR3 DNA: TGTGCTAGTGGTTTGGCTCTCTACGAGCAGTACTTC.